A selection of T cell receptor beta chains follows, all from one sample in a study of blood T cell repertoires in COVID-19. Here immunoSEQ multiplex PCR was the method, and the copy in TCRdb shows in-frame clones only, minus some. This sample has 200,000 to 250,000 clones; 84% occur once, and the top ten carry less than 7%. Sequenced material: PBMCs or T cells enriched from blood (not recorded which). The receptors here all came from a woman aged 40-49 years who had recovered from COVID-19. CDR3s include the opening cysteine and the closing phenylalanine or tryptophan. The order of the fields is clone size, D gene, V gene, J gene, CDR3 protein, CDR3 DNA. D genes are given only for firm matches. Size values are once, few and many counts, or a class for expanded clones, and some rows have none.

abundance: .; d_gene: .; v_gene: TRBV7-9; j_gene: TRBJ2-1; CDR3aa: CASSMIAGRFF; CDR3nt: TGTGCCAGCAGCATGATTGCGGGACGGTTCTTC
abundance: many; d_gene: .; v_gene: TRBV10-2; j_gene: TRBJ2-5; CDR3aa: CATRGGETQYF; CDR3nt: TGCGCCACGAGAGGTGGGGAGACCCAGTACTTC
abundance: .; d_gene: .; v_gene: TRBV5-5; j_gene: TRBJ2-3; CDR3aa: CASTLSTDTQYF; CDR3nt: TGTGCCAGCACCCTTAGCACAGATACGCAGTATTTT
abundance: .; d_gene: TRBD1; v_gene: TRBV24-1; j_gene: TRBJ2-7; CDR3aa: CATSDLRTGKGAYEQYF; CDR3nt: TGTGCCACCAGTGATTTAAGGACAGGGAAAGGGGCATACGAGCAGTACTTC
abundance: .; d_gene: .; v_gene: TRBV5-1; j_gene: TRBJ2-3; CDR3aa: CASTLGFTPGDTQYF; CDR3nt: TGCGCCTCCACTCTTGGTTTCACCCCCGGGGATACGCAGTATTTT
abundance: few; d_gene: TRBD2; v_gene: TRBV7-9; j_gene: TRBJ2-1; CDR3aa: CASSGGTSGRNEQFF; CDR3nt: TGTGCCAGCAGCGGGGGGACTAGCGGGAGAAATGAGCAGTTCTTC
abundance: .; d_gene: .; v_gene: TRBV7-8; j_gene: TRBJ1-2; CDR3aa: CASSTRVYDYGYTF; CDR3nt: TGTGCCAGCAGCACCAGGGTTTACGACTATGGCTACACCTTC
abundance: once; d_gene: TRBD2; v_gene: TRBV9; j_gene: TRBJ2-3; CDR3aa: CASSLRQRETDTQYF; CDR3nt: TGTGCCAGCAGCCTCCGCCAGCGGGAGACAGATACGCAGTATTTT
abundance: .; d_gene: TRBD1; v_gene: TRBV16; j_gene: TRBJ2-2; CDR3aa: CASSPDRVNTGELFF; CDR3nt: TGTGCCAGCAGCCCCGACAGGGTAAACACCGGGGAGCTGTTTTTT
abundance: .; d_gene: TRBD2; v_gene: TRBV6-5; j_gene: TRBJ2-2; CDR3aa: CASFIGLANTGELFF; CDR3nt: TGTGCCAGCTTTATTGGACTAGCGAACACCGGGGAGCTGTTTTTT
abundance: .; d_gene: TRBD1; v_gene: TRBV30; j_gene: TRBJ2-1; CDR3aa: CAWGPPRTGTYNEQFF; CDR3nt: TGTGCCTGGGGGCCCCCGCGGACAGGGACCTACAATGAGCAGTTCTTC
abundance: .; d_gene: .; v_gene: TRBV6-2/TRBV6-3; j_gene: TRBJ1-5; CDR3aa: CASSYRSGSAEFYSNQPQHF; CDR3nt: TGTGCCAGCAGTTACAGGTCCGGGTCCGCAGAATTTTATAGCAATCAGCCCCAGCATTTT
abundance: .; d_gene: .; v_gene: TRBV7-8; j_gene: TRBJ1-5; CDR3aa: CASSLGQGSNQPQHF; CDR3nt: TGTGCCAGCAGCTTAGGGCAGGGGAGCAATCAGCCCCAGCATTTT
abundance: .; d_gene: .; v_gene: TRBV3-1/TRBV3-2; j_gene: TRBJ2-1; CDR3aa: CASSQVVGQLIFF; CDR3nt: TGTGCCAGCAGCCAAGTTGTGGGGCAGTTAATCTTCTTC
abundance: .; d_gene: .; v_gene: TRBV7-2; j_gene: TRBJ2-1; CDR3aa: CASSLAEGNEQFF; CDR3nt: TGTGCCAGCAGCTTAGCGGAGGGAAATGAGCAGTTCTTC
abundance: .; d_gene: TRBD2; v_gene: TRBV27; j_gene: TRBJ2-2; CDR3aa: CASSPILLAGVGELFF; CDR3nt: TGTGCCAGCAGTCCCATTCTGCTAGCGGGAGTGGGGGAGCTGTTTTTT
abundance: .; d_gene: .; v_gene: TRBV19; j_gene: TRBJ2-3; CDR3aa: CASSIKTGTDTQYF; CDR3nt: TGTGCCAGTAGTATAAAAACAGGGACAGATACGCAGTATTTT
abundance: once; d_gene: .; v_gene: TRBV29-1; j_gene: TRBJ1-1; CDR3aa: CSVSRGTEAFF; CDR3nt: TGCAGCGTTTCCAGGGGCACTGAAGCTTTCTTT
abundance: .; d_gene: .; v_gene: TRBV5-1; j_gene: TRBJ2-1; CDR3aa: CASSWSGTPSNEQFF; CDR3nt: TGCGCCAGCAGCTGGTCCGGGACACCCTCCAATGAGCAGTTCTTC
abundance: few; d_gene: TRBD1; v_gene: TRBV27; j_gene: TRBJ2-7; CDR3aa: CASSHRGGYEQYF; CDR3nt: TGTGCCAGCAGTCACAGGGGCGGGTACGAGCAGTACTTC
abundance: .; d_gene: TRBD1; v_gene: TRBV5-1; j_gene: TRBJ1-1; CDR3aa: CASRVTGSGSVAFF; CDR3nt: TGCGCCAGCCGGGTGACAGGGTCCGGGTCTGTCGCTTTCTTT
abundance: .; d_gene: TRBD1; v_gene: TRBV9; j_gene: TRBJ2-3; CDR3aa: CASTNDRGTDTQYF; CDR3nt: TGTGCCAGCACCAATGACAGGGGCACAGATACGCAGTATTTT
abundance: .; d_gene: .; v_gene: TRBV10-2; j_gene: TRBJ1-6; CDR3aa: CASSESTPISYNSPLHF; CDR3nt: TGCGCCAGCAGTGAGTCAACACCCATCTCCTATAATTCACCCCTCCACTTT
abundance: .; d_gene: TRBD2; v_gene: TRBV5-1; j_gene: TRBJ2-3; CDR3aa: CASSSWTSFDTDTQYF; CDR3nt: TGCGCCAGCAGCTCCTGGACTAGTTTTGACACAGATACGCAGTATTTT
abundance: .; d_gene: TRBD1; v_gene: TRBV27; j_gene: TRBJ1-5; CDR3aa: CASAQGVERNQPQHF; CDR3nt: TGTGCCAGCGCCCAGGGGGTTGAGCGCAATCAGCCCCAGCATTTT
abundance: .; d_gene: .; v_gene: TRBV3-1/TRBV3-2; j_gene: TRBJ2-5; CDR3aa: CASSPPYPPVAKTQYF; CDR3nt: TGTGCCAGCAGCCCGCCGTACCCACCAGTGGCAAAGACCCAGTACTTC
abundance: .; d_gene: TRBD1; v_gene: TRBV7-7; j_gene: TRBJ1-4; CDR3aa: CASSPLGQGTNEKLFF; CDR3nt: TGTGCCAGCAGCCCATTGGGACAGGGAACTAATGAAAAACTGTTTTTT
abundance: .; d_gene: .; v_gene: TRBV28; j_gene: TRBJ1-5; CDR3aa: CASSSTRDNLHF; CDR3nt: TGTGCCAGCAGTTCGACCCGGGACAACCTGCATTTT
abundance: .; d_gene: TRBD2; v_gene: TRBV7-7; j_gene: TRBJ2-1; CDR3aa: CASSLGVSGTDEQFF; CDR3nt: TGTGCCAGCAGCTTAGGGGTTAGCGGGACGGATGAGCAGTTCTTC
abundance: .; d_gene: .; v_gene: TRBV3-1/TRBV3-2; j_gene: TRBJ1-4; CDR3aa: CASSQGARGPEKLFF; CDR3nt: TGTGCCAGCAGCCAAGGGGCAAGGGGTCCTGAAAAACTGTTTTTT
abundance: .; d_gene: .; v_gene: TRBV28; j_gene: TRBJ1-5; CDR3aa: CASRPEYGGYQPQHF; CDR3nt: TGTGCCAGCAGACCCGAGTACGGCGGGTATCAGCCCCAGCATTTT
abundance: .; d_gene: .; v_gene: TRBV19; j_gene: TRBJ2-7; CDR3aa: CASKDRTSSYEQYF; CDR3nt: TGTGCCAGTAAAGACAGGACGAGCTCCTACGAGCAGTACTTC
abundance: .; d_gene: .; v_gene: TRBV5-6; j_gene: TRBJ1-1; CDR3aa: CASSLDAGGNTEAFF; CDR3nt: TGTGCCAGCAGCTTGGATGCGGGAGGGAACACTGAAGCTTTCTTT
abundance: .; d_gene: TRBD1; v_gene: TRBV5-6; j_gene: TRBJ2-5; CDR3aa: CASSTVPGQGWETQYF; CDR3nt: TGTGCCAGCAGCACAGTTCCGGGACAGGGGTGGGAGACCCAGTACTTC
abundance: .; d_gene: .; v_gene: TRBV9; j_gene: TRBJ2-7; CDR3aa: CASSVGSSGISYEQYF; CDR3nt: TGTGCCAGCAGCGTAGGCAGTAGCGGAATATCCTACGAGCAGTACTTC
abundance: .; d_gene: TRBD2; v_gene: TRBV3-1/TRBV3-2; j_gene: TRBJ2-7; CDR3aa: CASRRSGRSYEQYF; CDR3nt: TGTGCCAGCAGAAGAAGCGGGAGATCCTACGAGCAGTACTTC
abundance: .; d_gene: .; v_gene: TRBV24-1; j_gene: TRBJ2-1; CDR3aa: CATSVGHSGYNEQFF; CDR3nt: TGTGCCACCAGTGTGGGCCATTCAGGGTACAATGAGCAGTTCTTC
abundance: .; d_gene: .; v_gene: TRBV27; j_gene: TRBJ1-2; CDR3aa: CASSFPGAGFDGYTF; CDR3nt: TGTGCCAGCAGTTTCCCCGGGGCGGGGTTTGATGGCTACACCTTC
abundance: .; d_gene: TRBD2; v_gene: TRBV24-1; j_gene: TRBJ2-1; CDR3aa: CATSESGTSGSNEQFF; CDR3nt: TGTGCCACCAGTGAGTCCGGGACTAGCGGGAGCAATGAGCAGTTCTTC
abundance: .; d_gene: TRBD2; v_gene: TRBV14; j_gene: TRBJ2-7; CDR3aa: CASSPGLTYEQYF; CDR3nt: TGTGCCAGCAGCCCGGGACTAACTTACGAGCAGTACTTC
abundance: .; d_gene: TRBD2; v_gene: TRBV7-9; j_gene: TRBJ2-2; CDR3aa: CASSLQTSGEVAGELFF; CDR3nt: TGTGCCAGCAGCTTACAGACTAGCGGAGAGGTCGCCGGGGAGCTGTTTTTT
abundance: .; d_gene: .; v_gene: TRBV27; j_gene: TRBJ1-2; CDR3aa: CASSWGGTQSFYGYTF; CDR3nt: TGTGCCAGCAGTTGGGGGGGGACACAGAGCTTCTATGGCTACACCTTC
abundance: .; d_gene: TRBD2; v_gene: TRBV3-1/TRBV3-2; j_gene: TRBJ2-2; CDR3aa: CASSPRLAGMNTGELFF; CDR3nt: TGTGCCAGCAGCCCGAGACTAGCGGGAATGAACACCGGGGAGCTGTTTTTT
abundance: .; d_gene: .; v_gene: TRBV2; j_gene: TRBJ2-7; CDR3aa: CASVAGKSYEQYF; CDR3nt: TGTGCCAGCGTAGCAGGGAAATCCTACGAGCAGTACTTC
abundance: .; d_gene: .; v_gene: TRBV5-1; j_gene: TRBJ2-3; CDR3aa: CASSLAGIGFTDTQYF; CDR3nt: TGCGCCAGCAGCTTGGCGGGGATAGGCTTCACAGATACGCAGTATTTT
abundance: .; d_gene: .; v_gene: TRBV24-1; j_gene: TRBJ2-3; CDR3aa: CATSDPRTTPPGTDTQYF; CDR3nt: TGTGCCACCAGTGACCCCCGGACTACCCCTCCGGGCACAGATACGCAGTATTTT
abundance: few; d_gene: .; v_gene: TRBV3-1/TRBV3-2; j_gene: TRBJ1-3; CDR3aa: CASSQRGSGKSGTIYF; CDR3nt: TGTGCCAGCAGCCAACGCGGATCAGGGAAGAGTGGCACCATATATTTT
abundance: .; d_gene: TRBD1; v_gene: TRBV30; j_gene: TRBJ1-1; CDR3aa: CAWSFNRGMNTEAFF; CDR3nt: TGTGCCTGGAGTTTCAACAGGGGAATGAACACTGAAGCTTTCTTT
abundance: .; d_gene: TRBD2; v_gene: TRBV5-1; j_gene: TRBJ2-4; CDR3aa: CASSETSGFNIQYF; CDR3nt: TGCGCCAGCAGCGAGACTAGCGGGTTTAACATTCAGTACTTC
abundance: .; d_gene: .; v_gene: TRBV19; j_gene: TRBJ1-1; CDR3aa: CASRTRGTNTEAFF; CDR3nt: TGTGCCAGTAGGACCAGGGGAACGAACACTGAAGCTTTCTTT
abundance: few; d_gene: .; v_gene: TRBV7-2; j_gene: TRBJ1-2; CDR3aa: CASSLVNRANYGYTF; CDR3nt: TGTGCCAGCAGCTTGGTAAACAGAGCTAACTATGGCTACACCTTC
abundance: .; d_gene: .; v_gene: TRBV29-1; j_gene: TRBJ2-5; CDR3aa: CTTVGQQETQYF; CDR3nt: TGCACCACGGTTGGACAGCAAGAGACCCAGTACTTC
abundance: .; d_gene: .; v_gene: TRBV21-1; j_gene: TRBJ1-3; CDR3aa: CASSKGQGPLLPGNTIYF; CDR3nt: TGTGCCAGCAGCAAAGGACAGGGCCCTCTCCTGCCCGGAAACACCATATATTTT
abundance: .; d_gene: TRBD2; v_gene: TRBV7-7; j_gene: TRBJ2-3; CDR3aa: CASSPLAGGARDTQYF; CDR3nt: TGTGCCAGCAGTCCTTTAGCGGGAGGGGCCAGAGATACGCAGTATTTT
abundance: .; d_gene: TRBD2; v_gene: TRBV28; j_gene: TRBJ2-5; CDR3aa: CASSKQGLAGGPGTQYF; CDR3nt: TGTGCCAGCAGTAAGCAAGGACTAGCGGGAGGTCCCGGGACCCAGTACTTC
abundance: .; d_gene: .; v_gene: TRBV18; j_gene: TRBJ1-2; CDR3aa: CASPPQRGNPNYGYTF; CDR3nt: TGTGCCAGCCCACCCCAAAGAGGGAATCCTAACTATGGCTACACCTTC
abundance: .; d_gene: TRBD2; v_gene: TRBV3-1/TRBV3-2; j_gene: TRBJ2-3; CDR3aa: CASSQEKRDTDTQYF; CDR3nt: TGTGCCAGCAGCCAAGAGAAGCGGGACACAGATACGCAGTATTTT
abundance: .; d_gene: TRBD1; v_gene: TRBV27; j_gene: TRBJ1-5; CDR3aa: CASSLVSPGKAQGTQHF; CDR3nt: TGTGCCAGCAGTTTAGTCTCCCCAGGGAAGGCACAGGGGACCCAGCATTTT
abundance: .; d_gene: TRBD2; v_gene: TRBV30; j_gene: TRBJ2-1; CDR3aa: CAWYGTSDPRVYNEQFF; CDR3nt: TGTGCCTGGTACGGGACTAGCGACCCGAGGGTGTACAATGAGCAGTTCTTC